Shown below are 7 T cell receptor beta chains from a single sample sequenced in a study of blood T cell repertoires in COVID-19. TCRdb's table, derived via immunoSEQ multiplex PCR, lists solely in-frame clones and lacks some. The sample lists 350,000 to 450,000 clones; roughly 90% were seen once. Material for sequencing was peripheral blood. These receptors all come from a man aged 40-49 years with acute or convalescent COVID-19.

V usage is TRBV19 and J usage is TRBJ1-1, with TRBD1 identical over 9 bases. J lost 1 base, V lost 4 bases, and 19 bases had no gene match. This CDR3 has 20 residues. Germline V gene data show CDR1 as LNHDA and CDR2 as SQIVND (reference sequence). The CDR3 sequence: CASSTPNDRGILGWNTEAFF. The DNA of the CDR3 is TGTGCCAGTAGTACTCCAAACGACAGGGGGATATTAGGTTGGAACACTGAAGCTTTCTTT. The full variable domain, in which reference TRBV19 and TRBJ1-1 provide the parts outside the CDR3, is DGGITQSPKYLFRKEGQNVTLSCEQNLNHDAMYWYRQDPGQGLRLIYYSQIVNDFQKGDIAEGYSVSREKKESFPLTVTSAQKNPTAFYLCASSTPNDRGILGWNTEAFFGQGTRLTVV.

This chain's CDR3 is CASSPNRVGGELFF. CDR3 bases: TGTGCCAGCAGCCCAAACAGGGTTGGCGGGGAGCTGTTTTTT. This chain links TRBV2 with TRBJ2-2; maybe TRBD1 (6 bases). V lost 6 bases and J lost 7, with 15 bases in between. CDR3 length equals 14 residues. Germline values: CDR1 SNHLY, CDR2 FYNNEI.

This CDR3 reads CASSLDQTGGPSSGNTIYF. The CDR3 bases are TGTGCCAGCAGCTTAGATCAGACAGGGGGCCCCTCGTCGGGAAACACCATATATTTT. The rearrangement joins TRBV11-2 to TRBJ1-3; 10 bases line up with TRBD1. V lost 0 bases to trimming and J lost 4 bases; unmatched junction nucleotides: 12. The CDR3 totals 19 residues. Germline CDR1 and CDR2: SGHAT and FQNNGV.

This sequence joins TRBV6-5 and TRBJ1-4, with D maybe TRBD1 (5 bases). The CDR3 length is 14 residues. V lost 4 bases to trimming and J lost 3 bases, with 9 bases between them. Germline CDR1 is MNHEY and CDR2 is SVGAGI. CDR3 bases: TGTGCCAGCAGTTTTGGGGGGGCTAATGAAAAACTGTTTTTT. This sequence encodes CASSFGGANEKLFF.

The V gene is TRBV12-5, the J gene TRBJ1-2; 10 bases map to TRBD1. The CDR3 runs 14 residues. The germline V gene encodes CDR1 LGHNT and CDR2 FRNRAP. The ends lost 6 bases at V and 7 bases at J; junction bases unmatched: 8. The CDR3 spells CASGEPGQGPGYTF. The CDR3 nucleotides read TGTGCTAGTGGGGAACCGGGACAGGGGCCTGGCTACACCTTC.

CDR3 amino acids: CASRRQANSPLHF. The CDR3 DNA reads as TGTGCCAGCAGAAGACAAGCTAATTCACCCCTCCACTTT. The rearrangement uses TRBV6-6 and TRBJ1-6; D is ambiguous. Germline V gene lookup returns CDR1 MNHNY and CDR2 SVGAGI (reference sequence). The CDR3 consists of 13 residues. V lost 6 bases to trimming and J lost 6 bases, with 9 bases between them.

J is TRBJ2-4 and V is TRBV3-1 (or the pseudogene TRBV3-2); 15 nucleotides agree with TRBD2. Per the germline V gene, CDR1 is LGHDT and CDR2 is YNNKEL (reference sequence). Germline trimming cut 4 bases from V and 0 bases from J; bases unmatched to any gene: 7. The CDR3 extends over 19 amino acids. The CDR3 here is CASSPRTSGGALAKNIQYF. The CDR3 nucleotides are TGTGCCAGCAGCCCCCGGACTAGCGGGGGGGCCCTAGCCAAAAACATTCAGTACTTC.